These 10 T cell receptor beta chains came from one sample sequenced in a study of CXCR3-negative and CXCR3-positive naive CD8 T cells. Study results and limitations: The study found more hydrophobic TRB CDR3s in CXCR3-positive naive cells than in CXCR3-negative naive cells.

Their target antigens are unknown. The libraries of TRB cDNA were constructed through 5' RACE using UMI labels. With the 5' RACE reads reprocessed, TCRdb shows one record per CDR3 protein and no DNA. This repertoire comprises about 92,000 distinct CDR3 sequences; its ten largest clones make up about 0.8%. Specimen: naive CXCR3+ CD8+ T cells from blood. Subset of the sample: CD45RO-CCR7+CD27+CD95- naive CD8+ T cells expressing CXCR3 (TNR3+). The receptors here all came from a human donor in good health. Some clones in this sample may be carry-over from other donors' samples.

V and J are TRBV15 and TRBJ2-7; checking the TCRdb D call of TRBD1 is not possible without DNA. The CDR3 is made up of 13 amino acids. CDR1 and CDR2 (germline): LNHNV, YYDKDF (reference sequence). The CDR3 loop reads CATSKAPAYEQYF.

The rearrangement links TRBV5-5 to TRBJ2-7; TCRdb indicates TRBD2, and absent DNA this call remains unverified. This CDR3 is 15 amino acids long. Germline loops: CDR1 SGHKS, CDR2 YYEKEE (reference sequence). The CDR3: CASSFTSNSVYEQYF.

The chain carries TRBV11-2 and TRBJ2-4. CDR1 is SGHAT, CDR2 FQNNGV, per germline. The CDR3 has 12 amino acids. CDR3 residues: CASNSGKNIQYF.

V is TRBV7-6 and J is TRBJ2-1; the TRBD1 assignment by TCRdb is unverifiable without DNA. The CDR3 has 15 amino acids. Germline CDR1 SGHVS, CDR2 FNYEAQ. CDR3 amino acids: CASSVNGHGTNEQFF.

This chain links TRBV7-3 with TRBJ2-3; the D gene TCRdb calls, TRBD2, cannot be checked with no DNA. This CDR3 comprises 16 residues. Germline loops: CDR1 SGHTA, CDR2 FQGTGA. CDR3 region: CASSWSDLSSTDTQYF.

CDR3 sequence: CAWSATGLAFF. The V gene is TRBV30, the J gene TRBJ1-1. The CDR3 spans 11 residues. The germline CDR1 and CDR2 sequences are GTSNPN and SVGIG (reference sequence).

V and J are TRBV20-1 and TRBJ1-2; TCRdb picks TRBD1, but there is no DNA to check that call. CDR3 length: 11 amino acids. Germline V lookup: CDR1 DFQATT, CDR2 SNEGSKA (reference sequence). The CDR3 here is CSATWGGSYTF.

The V gene is TRBV15, the J gene TRBJ2-5; absent DNA, TCRdb's TRBD2 call cannot be checked. The germline V gene encodes CDR1 LNHNV and CDR2 YYDKDF (reference sequence). The CDR3 sequence is 12 residues long. The CDR3 loop reads CATRGVQETQYF. Looking up the rest from reference TRBV15 and TRBJ2-5 gives the full variable domain: DAMVIQNPRYQVTQFGKPVTLSCSQTLNHNVMYWYQQKSSQAPKLLFHYYDKDFNNEADTPDNFQSRRPNTSFCFLDIRSPGLGDTAMYLCATRGVQETQYFGPGTRLLVL.

The chain joins TRBV6-5 to TRBJ2-1; TCRdb reports TRBD2, a call that lacks DNA to check it against. Germline V gene lookup returns CDR1 MNHEY and CDR2 SVGAGI. This CDR3 has 14 residues. The CDR3 loop is CASSIAGAYNEQFF.

The J gene is TRBJ1-1, the V gene TRBV6-5. Looked up from germline, CDR1 is MNHEY and CDR2 is SVGAGI. This CDR3 region has 15 residues. CDR3 residues: CASSYSALIHTEAFF.